These T cell receptor beta chains were read from a single sample in a study of blood T cell repertoires in COVID-19. Produced via immunoSEQ multiplex PCR; TCRdb's table is partial and in-frame only. The profile shows 150,000 to 200,000 clones, approximately 83% of them singletons. The specimen was PBMCs or T cells enriched from blood (not recorded which). Receptors were obtained from a woman aged 60-75 years who had recovered from COVID-19. Both conserved end residues are part of each CDR3. D genes are given only for firm matches. Where a row states a size, it is once, few, many or the class of an expanded clone; other rows omit it.

v_call	clone_size	j_call	d_call	cdr3_nt	cdr3_aa
TRBV24-1	-	TRBJ2-5	TRBD1	TGTGCCACCAGTGATTTGAGACAGGGGGCCGAGACCCAGTACTTC	CATSDLRQGAETQYF
TRBV19	-	TRBJ1-2	-	TGTGCCAGTAGTAACCCCCGGGCCGTCGTTGGGAGCTATGGCTACACCTTC	CASSNPRAVVGSYGYTF
TRBV28	-	TRBJ2-3	-	TGTGCCGCAGCCTCGGGGGACAGCACAGATACGCAGTATTTT	CAAASGDSTDTQYF
TRBV23-1	-	TRBJ2-5	TRBD1	TGCGCCAGCAGGTCCACGGGGACAGGGATTCGAGAGACCCAGTACTTC	CASRSTGTGIRETQYF
TRBV19	-	TRBJ1-5	TRBD1	TGTGCCAGTCGAATGACAGGGGCCGAACAGCCCCAGCATTTT	CASRMTGAEQPQHF
TRBV5-1	-	TRBJ2-3	-	TGCGCCAGCAGCTTTGGACAGAGAGCAGATACGCAGTATTTT	CASSFGQRADTQYF
TRBV5-1	-	TRBJ2-7	-	TGCGCCAGCAGTCCCTCTAGTTCCTACGAGCAGTACTTC	CASSPSSSYEQYF
TRBV19	-	TRBJ2-7	-	TGTGCCAGTAGTAACCGGCCCCCAGTGACCCAGTGGAGCTACGAGCAGTACTTC	CASSNRPPVTQWSYEQYF
TRBV12-1	-	TRBJ2-2	-	TGTGCCAGCAGCTTACCCGGGACTAGCGGGAGATTACGGACCGGGGAGCTGTTTTTT	CASSLPGTSGRLRTGELFF
TRBV25-1	-	TRBJ2-7	TRBD1	TGTGCCAGCAGTGATATCGACAGGGGTAGGTACGAGCAGTACTTC	CASSDIDRGRYEQYF
TRBV28	-	TRBJ2-7	-	TGTGCCAGCAGTTGGGCAGACTACGAGCAGTACTTC	CASSWADYEQYF
TRBV2	-	TRBJ2-5	TRBD1	TGTGCCAGCAGTGTGGGACAGGGGGATGTAGAGACCCAGTACTTC	CASSVGQGDVETQYF
TRBV5-1	few	TRBJ2-1	-	TGCGCCAGTACAGAAATAGGGAGCTCCTACAATGAGCAGTTCTTC	CASTEIGSSYNEQFF
TRBV4-2	-	TRBJ2-7	-	TGTGCCAGCAGCCAAGAACAGGATTACGAGCAGTACTTC	CASSQEQDYEQYF
TRBV10-3	-	TRBJ1-1	-	TGTGCCATCAGTGAAGGCGGGGTGACCACTGAAGCTTTCTTT	CAISEGGVTTEAFF
TRBV2	-	TRBJ2-1	TRBD2	TGTGCCAGCCGGGGACTAGCGGGAGTCTACAATGAGCAGTTCTTC	CASRGLAGVYNEQFF
TRBV3-1/TRBV3-2	once	TRBJ2-1	TRBD2	TGTGCCAGCAGTTACGGGACTAGCGGGAGGTACAATGAGCAGTTCTTC	CASSYGTSGRYNEQFF
TRBV2	-	TRBJ1-6	-	TGTGCCAGCAGGCCGGGGAGCTCCTATAATTCACCCCTCCACTTT	CASRPGSSYNSPLHF
TRBV15	-	TRBJ1-2	-	TGTGCCACCAGCACCGACAGGTCGAGCTATGGCTACACCTTC	CATSTDRSSYGYTF
TRBV5-1	-	TRBJ2-3	-	TGCGCCAGCAGCAGACTACGGGATTTAGGCACAGATACGCAGTATTTT	CASSRLRDLGTDTQYF
TRBV28	-	TRBJ2-7	-	TGTGCCAGCAGTCTAGGTCGGTACGAGCAGTACTTC	CASSLGRYEQYF
TRBV18	once	TRBJ1-2	TRBD1	TGTGCCAGCTCTCGGGACAGGTCGGAGGGCTACACCTTC	CASSRDRSEGYTF
TRBV29-1	-	TRBJ1-2	TRBD1	TGCAGCGTTGTCTTAGGAGGGTTACAGGGGGATCGTGGCTACACCTTC	CSVVLGGLQGDRGYTF
TRBV2	-	TRBJ1-5	-	TGTGCCAGCAGTGCAGAAAGGAGTCCCAATCAGCCCCAGCATTTT	CASSAERSPNQPQHF
TRBV12-2	-	TRBJ2-6	-	TGTGCGAGAAAAGTGGGGGACAGGCAGCTCTGGGCCAACGTCCTGACTTTC	CARKVGDRQLWANVLTF
TRBV7-9	once	TRBJ1-1	TRBD1	TGTGCCAGCAGCCGTGGGGACAGAGCCATAGCTTTCTTT	CASSRGDRAIAFF
TRBV28	-	TRBJ1-2	-	TGTGCCAGCAGTTCGACAGGTGCTAACTATGGCTACACCTTC	CASSSTGANYGYTF
TRBV5-5	-	TRBJ2-7	TRBD1	TGTGCCAGCACCTCCAAGGGGGACAGGGGGCTGGGTGAGCAGTACTTC	CASTSKGDRGLGEQYF
TRBV5-6	-	TRBJ2-5	TRBD1	TGTGCCAGCAGCCCTGGGACAGGGGCTTGGGAGACCCAGTACTTC	CASSPGTGAWETQYF
TRBV19	few	TRBJ1-2	TRBD1	TGTGCCAGTAGAACCCAGCCTCGACAGGGTAACTATGGCTACACCTTC	CASRTQPRQGNYGYTF
TRBV7-6	-	TRBJ2-5	-	TGTGCCAGCAGCTTAGTCCGGGAGACCCAGTACTTC	CASSLVRETQYF
TRBV6-5	-	TRBJ1-4	TRBD1	TGTGCCAGCAAGGGGGGGACAGGAGGTGAAAAACTGTTTTTT	CASKGGTGGEKLFF
TRBV19	-	TRBJ1-2	TRBD1	TGTGCCAGTAGTAAGACCCCGGACAGGGAGGGGGATGGCTACACCTTC	CASSKTPDREGDGYTF
TRBV4-1	-	TRBJ2-7	-	TGCGCCAGCAGCCAAGATTGGGACAACTACGAGCAGTACTTC	CASSQDWDNYEQYF
TRBV6-6	-	TRBJ1-1	TRBD1	TGTGCCAGCAGTACCCCTCCGGGACAGGGGGACACTGAAGCTTTCTTT	CASSTPPGQGDTEAFF
TRBV4-2	once	TRBJ1-1	TRBD1	TGTGCCAGCACCCAAGGGGACAGGGCGAGCACTGAAGCTTTCTTT	CASTQGDRASTEAFF